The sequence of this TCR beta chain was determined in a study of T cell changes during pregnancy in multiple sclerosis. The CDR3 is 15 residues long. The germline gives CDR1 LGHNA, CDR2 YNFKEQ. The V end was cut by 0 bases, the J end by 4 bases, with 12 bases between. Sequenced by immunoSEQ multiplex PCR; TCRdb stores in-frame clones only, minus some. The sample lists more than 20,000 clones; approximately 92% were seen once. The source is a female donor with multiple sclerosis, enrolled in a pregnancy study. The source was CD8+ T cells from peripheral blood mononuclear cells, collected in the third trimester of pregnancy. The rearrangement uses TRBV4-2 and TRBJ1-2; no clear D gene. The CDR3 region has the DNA TGTGCCAGCAGCCAAGATCGGAGGGCCCTCTATGGCTACACCTTC. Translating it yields CASSQDRRALYGYTF.